This T cell receptor beta chain was captured in a study of beta chain features in type 1 diabetes. General study points: For Type 1 diabetes patients, all four CD4+ subsets carried TCRB CDR3s that were moderately but significantly shorter. The naive, central memory and Treg TCRB repertoires looked more alike in patients than they did in healthy donors.

Isolated RNA was reverse transcribed in full, so expressed TCRB transcripts were sequenced. The repertoire was sequenced with immunoSEQ multiplex PCR; TCRdb's copy has only in-frame clones and lacks some. Here the sample spans some 350,000 clones, approximately 12% being singletons. A few counts support this clone. Its specificity is unknown. This CDR3 is built from 17 residues. Per the germline V gene, CDR1 is SGHRS and CDR2 is YFSETQ. V shed 0 bases and J shed 1 base, with 16 bases lying between them. This TCR came from a woman under 30 with type 1 diabetes. The chain combines TRBV5-1 with TRBJ2-5, with D tentatively TRBD1 (7 bases). Input material: naive CD4+ T cells from blood. The CDR3 sequence: CASSLAVAGGFQETQYF. CDR3 coding DNA: TGCGCCAGCAGCTTGGCCGTAGCAGGGGGGTTCCAAGAGACCCAGTACTTC.